This TCR beta chain was obtained from a study of shared clonotypes between healthy human individuals. Study summary: A donor's plate count was three for CD4 naive and three for CD4 memory; CD8 naive had two and CD8 memory one. Study-level findings and limits: Rarefaction indicated that sorted-subset sequencing remained incomplete although depth was large.

The input for sorted-subset replicate PCRs was 200 ng DNA, some 30,000 T cell genomes. Profiling relied on immunoSEQ multiplex PCR, and the TCRdb table lists in-frame clones only, not all of them. The data hold around 560,000 clones, with around 96% observed a single time. Worth noting for this clone: Antigen unknown.

CD8 cells regarded as naive lacked CD45RO, were positively chosen for CCR7, and omitted terminally differentiated effector memory CD45RA+ cells. Everyone who donated was a Caucasian adult who lived in Nashville, Tennessee. Trimming pared 0 bases from V and 0 bases from J, leaving 7 bases between. From germline, CDR1 is SNHLY and CDR2 FYNNEI. This CDR3 comprises 15 residues. The J gene is TRBJ2-3, the V gene TRBV2; D is uncertain. Sequenced sample: naive CD8+ T cells sorted from blood. The receptor's source is a woman aged 25 to 45 in good health. The CDR3 bases are TGTGCCAGCAGTGAAGCTCGGGTTAGCACAGATACGCAGTATTTT. It codes for CASSEARVSTDTQYF.